This TCR beta chain was retrieved from a study of shared clonotypes between healthy human individuals. Study as a whole: Every donor yielded three CD4 naive, three CD4 memory, two CD8 naive and one CD8 memory plate. Broader study findings: Non-shared clonotypes were found to have lower generation probabilities than the clonotypes that were shared by all four of the sorted-subset donors. Researchers found naive subsets generally carried larger estimated richness than memory subsets.

From CD4+ cells came CD45RA+ naive and CD45RA-negative memory subsets. Remarks on this clone: Its target is not known.

The germline gives CDR1 MDHEN, CDR2 SYDVKM. Trimming at V came to 2 bases and at J to 4 bases, leaving 5 bases not matched to a gene. This CDR3 comprises 15 residues. TCRdb's table, derived via immunoSEQ multiplex PCR, lists solely in-frame clones and lacks some. The table records about 1.1 million clones, around 78% of them present only once. Specimen: memory CD4+ T cells from PBMCs. This sample's subset: CD45RA-negative fraction. The TCR originated in a man aged 18 to 30 in good health. Some clones in this sample may be carry-over from other donors' samples. V usage is TRBV28 and J usage is TRBJ2-1; 7 bases line up with TRBD2. The CDR3 reads CASSLAGEGYNEQFF. For the CDR3, the DNA is TGTGCCAGCAGTTTAGCGGGAGAGGGGTACAATGAGCAGTTCTTC. The whole variable domain, remainder taken from reference TRBV28 and TRBJ2-1, is DVKVTQSSRYLVKRTGEKVFLECVQDMDHENMFWYRQDPGLGLRLIYFSYDVKMKEKGDIPEGYSVSREKKERFSLILESASTNQTSMYLCASSLAGEGYNEQFFGPGTRLTVL.